This TCR beta chain was identified during a study of identical twins (dated by TCRdb to the mid-2010s). Concerning the study at large: To test whether fetal clonotypes persist, the study used deep sequencing on TCR alpha and beta repertoires from monozygotic twins, unrelated adults of various ages, and cord blood. Replicate twin experiments were performed at different times using different library preparation protocols to rule out contamination.

All donors were healthy Caucasians. The twin cohort comprised three pairs of female monozygotic twins, all aged about 18 to 29 years. Peripheral blood mononuclear cells were the source from which RNA for the TCR libraries was isolated. Broad study findings and their caveats: Compared with coincidental sharing between unrelated individuals, an excess of low generation-probability sequences was observed among out-of-frame TCR alpha sequences shared between twins. A weaker excess of twin sharing was found in beta out-of-frame sequences because the signal-to-noise ratio was lowered by fewer shared sequences. Out-of-frame TCR alpha sharing in monozygotic twins was systematically underestimated by recombination models, whereas sharing between unrelated individuals was in agreement with the recombination models. Abundant cord blood beta clonotypes had fewer insertions, young adult naive repertoires showed a similar but weaker trend, and memory repertoires showed no such trend. Because the same donors could not be followed over many years, the conclusions relied on cross-sectional statistical analysis. Invariant T cells such as MAIT and iNKT could partly confound zero-insertion analyses, though diverse VJ usage argued against this for most clonotypes.

In regard to this clonotype: Its specific antigen is unknown. The record has no base qualities; no much larger clone is one base away.

Receptor libraries were prepared by 5' RACE. TCRdb shows the sequencer as Illumina HiSeq 2000. A universal primer binding site was introduced by template switching, and a unique molecular identifier was present in the final cDNA, enabling accurate counting of TCR cDNA molecules. Specific primers in the conserved constant-segment region were used to synthesize first-strand cDNA for TCR alpha and beta chains. To control for contamination, every cDNA library was double barcoded, receiving both a SMART-Mk sample barcode and Illumina barcodes. TruSeq adapter sequences and Illumina sample barcodes were added in two successive PCR steps. Sequencing of the TCR alpha and beta cDNA libraries was done on the Illumina HiSeq platform using custom primers. The original pipeline was this. MiGEC was used to process raw reads and extract unique molecular identifiers, and MiXCR was used to find CDR3 positions. Recombination models were inferred per individual with the repgenHMM and IGoR tools using an EM algorithm. Shared clonotypes were analyzed with the tcR package in R, and sharing was normalized by the product of cloneset sizes. Out-of-frame nonproductive sequences were analyzed to study raw recombination free of thymic and clonal selection effects. Starting from the raw public reads, TCRdb applied fastp trimming at Q25, assembled clones with MiXCR and retained in-frame beta chains. Each CDR3 protein gets just one entry, which takes the most common genes and DNA from the rows behind it. TCRdb, not the original authors, processed these V and J calls. Here the sample has just under 650,000 distinct CDR3 sequences; about 7.6% occur a single time. Approximately 1.5% of the sample comes from the top ten.

The CDR3 numbers 13 residues from cysteine through valine. Only CDR3 DNA is held: 39 bases, read in frame from base 1. V is reduced by 5 bases and J by 3 bases, leaving a spacing of 11 bases between them. These data were also filed under a second study, of yellow fever vaccine responses in identical twins. According to the second study: The T cell response to vaccination in identical twins was reported by the authors to appear partly convergent and partly personalized. In identical twins, the study followed T cell clones that responded to the vaccine with precision.

The V and J genes are TRBV12-3 or TRBV12-4 and TRBJ2-7, with TRBD2 tentatively as D gene (5 bases match). This TCR was sampled from a woman under 30 in good health. The specimen sequenced was PBMCs. DNA sequence: TGTGCCAGCAGTCCGGGATCTGGCTACGAGCAGTACGTC. Its protein is CASSPGSGYEQYV.